One sample yielded the 14 T cell receptor beta chains listed below, sequenced in a study of control samples from healthy donors and cancer patients. Assay used: immunoSEQ multiplex PCR; TCRdb lists only in-frame clones, some missing. The repertoire holds over 150,000 clones, with 90% to 95% as singletons. The sample was blood. The receptor set was obtained from a man aged 35 to 55 in good health.

The V call is TRBV28, the J call TRBJ1-4, with D tentatively TRBD1 (5 bases). In germline, CDR1 is MDHEN, CDR2 SYDVKM. Deletions cut 4 bases from V and 8 bases from J, with 17 bases between. The CDR3 sequence is 15 residues long. The CDR3 sequence is CASSSSRVEREKLFF. In nucleotides, the CDR3 is TGTGCCAGCAGTTCGTCCAGGGTTGAGAGGGAAAAACTGTTTTTT.

The V call is TRBV28, the J call TRBJ1-1; a weak D match, TRBD1 (5 bases). This CDR3 is built from 13 residues. Germline V gene sequence: CDR1 MDHEN, CDR2 SYDVKM. The V and J ends lost 6 bases and 1 base respectively, with 9 bases between them. CDR3 region: CASRPDRNTEAFF. CDR3 coding DNA: TGTGCCAGCAGACCCGACAGGAACACTGAAGCTTTCTTT.

Turning to this clone: This specimen includes other DNA sequences encoding the same CDR3. This chain joins TRBV5-4 and TRBJ1-2; unclear D gene. Per the germline V gene, CDR1 is SGHNT and CDR2 is YYREEE (reference sequence). V lost 0 bases, J lost 4 bases, and 7 bases lay in between. CDR3 length: 13 residues. CDR3 residues: CASSLGTAYGYTF. The CDR3 DNA follows: TGTGCCAGCAGCTTGGGGACGGCCTATGGCTACACCTTC. The full variable domain, rest sourced from reference TRBV5-4 and TRBJ1-2, is ETGVTQSPTHLIKTRGQQVTLRCSSQSGHNTVSWYQQALGQGPQFIFQYYREEENGRGNFPPRFSGLQFPNYSSELNVNALELDDSALYLCASSLGTAYGYTFGSGTRLTVV.

The rearrangement joins TRBV7-2 to TRBJ2-5, with TRBD2 matching over 7 bases. The V segment lost 3 bases and the J segment 5 bases; nucleotides outside the gene matches: 6. CDR1 and CDR2 (germline): SGHTA, FQGNSA. The CDR3 totals 14 residues. The CDR3 DNA follows: TGTGCCAGCAGCTTTGAAGCGGGGTGGGAGACCCAGTACTTC. Its translation: CASSFEAGWETQYF.

The V call is TRBV28, the J call TRBJ1-5, with TRBD1 matching 11 bases. The CDR3 extends over 15 amino acids. Germline CDR1 reads MDHEN; CDR2 reads SYDVKM. V dropped 8 bases and J dropped 8; count of bases not matched to a gene: 11. CDR3 nucleotide sequence: TGTGCCAGCTACCCCGGACAGGGGGCGGGGAAGCCCCAGCATTTT. Amino acids: CASYPGQGAGKPQHF.

In its sample, this clone was seen once. V and J are TRBV12-5 and TRBJ1-3; D is uncertain. Trimming cost V 6 bases and J 0 bases, with 9 bases left between them. This CDR3 is built from 14 residues. Germline V gene lookup returns CDR1 LGHNT and CDR2 FRNRAP. The CDR3 region is CASGRLNSGNTIYF. CDR3 sequence (DNA): TGTGCTAGTGGCCGACTCAACTCTGGAAACACCATATATTTT.

CDR3 DNA sequence: TGCGCCAGCAGCCAAGATGACCTGGGACAATGGAGCGACACTGAAGCTTTCTTT. The encoded protein is CASSQDDLGQWSDTEAFF. This chain joins TRBV4-1 and TRBJ1-1, with a tentative D call TRBD1 (6 bases). The CDR3 consists of 18 residues. V was pared by 0 bases and J by 3 bases, with 20 bases between. Germline lookup yields CDR1 MGHRA and CDR2 YSYEKL.

This clone was seen only a few times. J is TRBJ1-2 and V is TRBV19, with TRBD1 matching 8 bases. The CDR3 length is 14 residues. Germline V gives CDR1 LNHDA, CDR2 SQIVND (reference sequence). Trimming took 6 bases from V and 4 from J; bases not matched to a gene: 7. CDR3 sequence reads: CASRGTDRAYGYTF. CDR3 DNA sequence: TGTGCCAGTAGGGGAACGGACAGGGCCTATGGCTACACCTTC.

J is TRBJ2-5 and V is TRBV7-9, with D maybe TRBD1 (5 bases). The germline V gene encodes CDR1 SEHNR and CDR2 FQNEAQ (reference sequence). V was shortened by 0 bases and J by 2 bases, with 7 bases between the two germline ends. The CDR3 has 14 amino acids. The CDR3 coding sequence is TGTGCCAGCAGCTTAGCCCACAGGCAAGAGACCCAGTACTTC. This gives the protein CASSLAHRQETQYF.

This rearrangement joins TRBV6-5 to TRBJ1-2; weak D call: TRBD1 (6 bases). V shed 6 bases and J shed 6 bases, with 17 bases lying between them. This CDR3 region has 14 residues. Germline V lookup: CDR1 MNHEY, CDR2 SVGAGI. CDR3 DNA: TGTGCCAGCAGGGTACGGGGGGCGCTTAATGGCTACACCTTC. It is translated as CASRVRGALNGYTF.

The chain links TRBV19 to TRBJ1-5; maybe TRBD1 (5 bases). The CDR3 loop spans 16 amino acids. V was pared by 8 bases and J by 3 bases, with 20 bases between. Germline V CDR1 and CDR2: LNHDA, SQIVND (reference sequence). The CDR3 is CASDPHFQGTNQPQHF. The CDR3 DNA reads TGTGCCAGTGACCCCCACTTCCAGGGCACCAATCAGCCCCAGCATTTT.

J is TRBJ2-7 and V is TRBV2, with 8 bases identical to TRBD2. The ends lost 7 bases at V and 0 bases at J; junction bases unmatched: 8. The CDR3 has 15 amino acids. The germline CDR1 and CDR2 sequences are SNHLY and FYNNEI. The CDR3 DNA is TGTGCCAGCAAGGGAGAGCGGGGGCCCTCCTACGAGCAGTACTTC. Translating gives CASKGERGPSYEQYF.

In DNA, the CDR3 is TGTGCCAGTAGTATAGATTCGACAGCTAATCAGCCCCAGCATTTT. It encodes CASSIDSTANQPQHF. This chain connects TRBV19 to TRBJ1-5, with TRBD1 as a possible D gene (5 bases). CDR1 and CDR2 from the germline V gene are LNHDA and SQIVND (reference sequence). The CDR3 runs to 15 residues. Trimming removed 0 bases at V and 4 bases at J, with 10 bases between.

The chain links TRBV28 to TRBJ1-2, with no clear D. The V gene's germline CDR1 is MDHEN and CDR2 SYDVKM. Trimming left V 4 bases short and J 2 bases short, with 17 bases between. The CDR3 length is 16 residues. CDR3: CASSSLPGRINYGYTF. CDR3 coding DNA: TGTGCCAGCAGTTCCCTCCCGGGGAGGATCAACTATGGCTACACCTTC.